This TCR beta chain appears in the sequencing data of a study of PD-L1 blockade in urothelial cancer. Overall study findings and caveats: Tumor-associated clones in the blood of durable-benefit patients grew more at 3 weeks.

Per the germline V gene, CDR1 is SGHNT and CDR2 is YYREEE (reference sequence). J lost 4 bases, V lost 0 bases, and 2 bases had no gene match. The CDR3 is made up of 14 amino acids. Remarks on this clone: Its antigen remains unknown.

Generated by immunoSEQ multiplex PCR, the TCRdb table keeps only in-frame clones and is missing some. The sample lists more than 95,000 clones, roughly 86% occurring once. The time point was: peripheral blood 6 weeks after treatment start. This rearrangement joins TRBV5-4 to TRBJ2-5; 8 nucleotides match TRBD1. The sequenced sample was PBMCs, obtained around atezolizumab (anti-PD-L1) treatment. The clonotype comes from a man in his fifties or sixties with urothelial cancer. The CDR3 region has the DNA TGTGCCAGCAGCTTGGGTGGACAGGGAGAGACCCAGTACTTC. Residues: CASSLGGQGETQYF.